A selection of T cell receptor beta chains follows, all from one sample in a study of T cell responses to AZD1222 COVID-19 vaccine. TCRdb keeps only in-frame clones here, not all; method: immunoSEQ multiplex PCR. The sample contains some 91,000 clones, about 89% of which appear only once. This specimen was peripheral blood, taken on day 0 of AZD1222 vaccination. The receptor set was obtained from an adult in good health. CDR3s include the opening cysteine and the closing phenylalanine or tryptophan. Fields, in order: J gene, V gene, D gene, CDR3 protein. D genes are given only for firm matches.

TRBJ2-7 | TRBV29-1 | NA | CSVEERGYGEQYF
TRBJ2-7 | TRBV6-2/TRBV6-3 | NA | CASSYSALYEQYF
TRBJ2-2 | TRBV11-3 | TRBD2 | CASSLGVGLAGNTGELFF
TRBJ1-1 | TRBV29-1 | TRBD1 | CSVVRDRGGITEAFF
TRBJ2-5 | TRBV12-3/TRBV12-4 | NA | CASGEGPTQYF
TRBJ2-7 | TRBV15 | TRBD1 | CATSRDRADRSYEQYF
TRBJ1-1 | TRBV9 | NA | CASSPEQGFGTEAFF
TRBJ1-3 | TRBV6-5 | NA | CASSYGEGSGNTIYF
TRBJ1-6 | TRBV6-2/TRBV6-3 | TRBD1 | CASSSDHRGLENSPLHF
TRBJ2-1 | TRBV19 | NA | CASSTLRSANEQFF
TRBJ2-3 | TRBV11-1 | TRBD2 | CASSFAGGLPLDTQYF
TRBJ2-2 | TRBV14 | NA | CASSQDNYLTGELFF
TRBJ1-2 | TRBV2 | NA | CASSDERYTAYGYTF
TRBJ2-1 | TRBV13 | TRBD2 | CASRDWTSVNEQFF
TRBJ1-3 | TRBV29-1 | NA | CSVEAPLDGNTIYF
TRBJ2-7 | TRBV11-2 | TRBD1 | CASSLASAGGSYEQYF